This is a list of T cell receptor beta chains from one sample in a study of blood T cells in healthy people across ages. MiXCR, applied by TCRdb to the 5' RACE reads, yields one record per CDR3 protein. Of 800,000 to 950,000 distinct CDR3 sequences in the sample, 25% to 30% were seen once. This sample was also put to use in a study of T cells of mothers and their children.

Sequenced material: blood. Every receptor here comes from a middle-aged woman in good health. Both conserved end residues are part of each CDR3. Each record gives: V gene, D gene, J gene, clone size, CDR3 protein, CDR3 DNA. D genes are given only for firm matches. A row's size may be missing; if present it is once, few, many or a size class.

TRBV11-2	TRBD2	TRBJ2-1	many	CASSLVGLGGRGAYNEQFF	TGTGCCAGCAGCTTAGTAGGTCTTGGTGGGCGGGGGGCCTACAATGAGCAGTTCTTC
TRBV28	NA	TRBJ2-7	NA	CASSRQDLYDQYF	TGTGCCAGCAGTCGACAGGATCTCTACGACCAGTACTTC
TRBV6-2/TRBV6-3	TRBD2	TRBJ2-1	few	CASSYLGSGGNEQFF	TGTGCCAGCAGTTATCTGGGAAGCGGGGGGAATGAGCAGTTCTTC
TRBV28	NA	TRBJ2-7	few	CASRLTGRPYEQYF	TGTGCCAGCAGATTAACAGGGCGACCCTACGAGCAGTACTTC
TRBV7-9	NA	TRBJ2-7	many	CASSTLGYEQYF	TGTGCCAGCAGCACTTTGGGCTACGAGCAGTACTTC
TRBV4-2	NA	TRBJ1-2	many	CASSHTSGATGYGYTF	TGTGCCAGCAGCCATACCTCCGGGGCTACCGGCTATGGCTACACCTTC
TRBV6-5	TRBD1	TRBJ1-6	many	CASSYMGQRNSPLHF	TGTGCCAGCAGTTACATGGGACAGAGAAATTCACCCCTCCACTTT
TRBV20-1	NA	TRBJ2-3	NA	CSARIEAGAADTQYF	TGCAGTGCTAGAATTGAAGCAGGGGCGGCAGATACGCAGTATTTT
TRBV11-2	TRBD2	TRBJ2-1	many	CASNPPSSGGSYNEQFF	TGTGCCAGCAACCCGCCTTCGAGCGGGGGGTCCTACAATGAGCAGTTCTTC
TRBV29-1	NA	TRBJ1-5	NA	CSVATESRDQPQHF	TGCAGCGTTGCCACGGAATCGCGTGATCAGCCCCAGCATTTT
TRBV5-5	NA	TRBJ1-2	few	CASSQAPGARGFYGYTF	TGTGCCAGCAGCCAAGCCCCGGGGGCGAGGGGGTTCTATGGCTACACCTTC
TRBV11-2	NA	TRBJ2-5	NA	CASSWSVGDETQYF	TGTGCCAGCAGCTGGTCCGTGGGGGATGAGACCCAGTACTTC
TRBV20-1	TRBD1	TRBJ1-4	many	CSATGTGGFEKLFF	TGCAGTGCTACCGGGACAGGGGGCTTTGAAAAACTGTTTTTT
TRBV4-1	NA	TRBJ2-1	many	CASSPTDSYNEQFF	TGCGCCAGCAGCCCGACGGACTCCTACAATGAGCAGTTCTTC
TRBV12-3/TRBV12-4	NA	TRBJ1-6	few	CASKRGSNSPLHF	TGTGCCAGCAAACGAGGGAGTAATTCACCCCTCCACTTT
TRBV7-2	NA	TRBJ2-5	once	CASSPHGQASVQYF	TGTGCCAGCAGTCCGCACGGGCAGGCCTCCGTGCAGTACTTC
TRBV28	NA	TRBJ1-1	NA	CASSRRVSRAFF	TGTGCCAGCAGTCGTAGAGTCTCAAGGGCTTTCTTT
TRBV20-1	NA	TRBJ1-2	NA	CSARVRTRDGYTF	TGCAGTGCTAGAGTTAGGACACGGGATGGCTACACCTTC
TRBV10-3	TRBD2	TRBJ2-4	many	CAISGSGGAKNIQYF	TGTGCCATCAGTGGGAGCGGGGGGGCCAAAAACATTCAGTACTTC
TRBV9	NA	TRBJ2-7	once	CASSVDPSYNEQYF	TGTGCCAGCAGCGTAGACCCGTCCTACAATGAGCAGTACTTC